Reported below is one TCR beta chain. This CDR3 is built from 13 residues. The germline CDR1 and CDR2 sequences are SNHLY and FYNNEI. V lost 6 bases to trimming and J lost 5 bases; unmatched junction nucleotides: 6. The data belong to a study of OX40 agonist ivuxolimab in advanced cancers. Background on the study: Patients were dosed with the agonistic anti-OX40 (CD134) antibody ivuxolimab. The patients received ivuxolimab by intravenous route every 2 weeks at 0.01 to 10 mg/kg.

Assay: immunoSEQ multiplex PCR; the TCRdb copy retains only in-frame clones and omits some. Among about 64,000 clones listed, around four fifths were seen once. The starting material was CD4+ or CD8+ T cells sorted from blood, obtained in a trial of the OX40 agonist ivuxolimab. The TCR sequence derives from an adult with an advanced solid tumor such as melanoma, head and neck, liver or kidney cancer. The gene calls are TRBV2 and TRBJ2-5, with 7 bases aligning to TRBD2. The DNA for the CDR3 is TGTGCCAGCAGCCTCGGGGGGTGGGAGACCCAGTACTTC. This gives the protein CASSLGGWETQYF. The entire variable domain, with the rest obtained from reference TRBV2 and TRBJ2-5, is as follows: EPEVTQTPSHQVTQMGQEVILRCVPISNHLYFYWYRQILGQKVEFLVSFYNNEISEKSEIFDDQFSVERPDGSNFTLKIRSTKLEDSAMYFCASSLGGWETQYFGPGTRLLVL.